One and the same sample provided the 21 T cell receptor beta chains below, sequenced in a study of T cells in Graves' hyperthyroidism and ophthalmopathy. TCR beta CDR3 regions were amplified from RNA transcripts. Researchers ran a first-round RT-PCR on the TCR CDR3 using the HTBI primer set. TCRdb re-derived calls from the multiplex PCR reads in MiXCR, one entry per CDR3 protein. The data contain tens of thousands of distinct CDR3 sequences, 40% to 55% of them singletons. Input material: blood. Source of these receptors: a woman in her forties or fifties with Graves' hyperthyroidism that later progressed to Graves' ophthalmopathy.

This clonotype was detected ten times or more. The chain is built from TRBV7-9 and TRBJ2-2; D is uncertain. Trimming stripped 5 bases from V and 2 bases from J, with 15 bases between. The CDR3 covers 16 residues. CDR1 is SEHNR and CDR2 is FQNEAQ in the germline V gene (reference sequence). As DNA, the CDR3 is TGTGCCAGCAGCGCCCGACCGAGCGCAAACACCGGGGAGCTGTTTTTT. It translates to CASSARPSANTGELFF.

This clonotype was counted ten times or more. V is TRBV7-9 and J is TRBJ1-1; unclear D gene. Germline CDR1 SEHNR, CDR2 FQNEAQ (reference sequence). Trimming pared 0 bases from V and 2 bases from J, leaving 10 bases between. This CDR3 has 15 residues. Here the CDR3 reads CASSLAGRSNTEAFF. The DNA for the CDR3 is TGTGCCAGCAGCTTAGCAGGACGATCAAACACTGAAGCTTTCTTT.

The chain joins TRBV4-3 to TRBJ1-5, with D unclear. Germline-derived CDR1 and CDR2 are LGHNA and YSLEER. The V gene lost 4 bases and the J gene lost 9 bases, with 13 bases spanning the gap. The CDR3 length is 13 residues. CDR3 sequence (DNA): TGCGCCAGCAGCCCTGGTGGGTCCGGGCCCCAGCATTTT. Protein: CASSPGGSGPQHF.

This clonotype was seen at least ten times. The J gene is TRBJ2-7, the V gene TRBV5-1; tentative D call: TRBD1 (5 bases). V was trimmed by 4 bases and J by 7 bases, leaving 12 bases between them. Germline V gene data show CDR1 as SGHRS and CDR2 as YFSETQ. This CDR3 spans 12 amino acids. The CDR3 DNA reads TGCGCCAGCAGCAACCAGGGTGGAGAGCAGTACTTC. As protein: CASSNQGGEQYF.

J is TRBJ2-5 and V is TRBV7-9; D possibly uses TRBD1 or TRBD2 (5 bases each). Per the germline V gene, CDR1 is SEHNR and CDR2 is FQNEAQ (reference sequence). V lost 2 bases, J lost 4 bases, and 14 bases lay in between. This CDR3 comprises 15 residues. The DNA of the CDR3 is TGTGCCAGCAGCTTAAGAGGGCCAGGGAGAGAGACCCAGTACTTC. Translation: CASSLRGPGRETQYF. Using reference TRBV7-9 and TRBJ2-5 for the parts outside the CDR3, the full variable domain is DTGVSQNPRHKITKRGQNVTFRCDPISEHNRLYWYRQTLGQGPEFLTYFQNEAQLEKSRLLSDRFSAERPKGSFSTLEIQRTEQGDSAMYLCASSLRGPGRETQYFGPGTRLLVL.

This clonotype has a count of ten or more. J is TRBJ2-5 and V is TRBV29-1; no clear D gene. The germline V gene encodes CDR1 SQVTM and CDR2 ANQGSEA. The length of the CDR3 is 13 residues. V was cut by 3 bases and J by 4 bases, with 12 bases left in between. For the CDR3, the DNA is TGCAGCGTTGAGATAGCCCCGGTAGAGACCCAGTACTTC. Translating it yields CSVEIAPVETQYF. Full variable domain (remainder filled in from reference TRBV29-1 and TRBJ2-5): SAVISQKPSRDICQRGTSLTIQCQVDSQVTMMFWYRQQPGQSLTLIATANQGSEATYESGFVIDKFPISRPNLTFSTLTVSNMSPEDSSIYLCSVEIAPVETQYFGPGTRLLVL.

The chain carries TRBV5-1 and TRBJ2-1; D remains ambiguous. The CDR3 extends over 9 amino acids. Trimming took off 0 bases at V and 13 bases at J, with 2 bases between the two ends. Germline V gene sequence: CDR1 SGHRS, CDR2 YFSETQ. CDR3 DNA: TGCGCCAGCAGCTTGGGACAGTTCTTC. It translates to CASSLGQFF.

This clonotype was picked up many times. CDR3 in DNA: TGTGCCAGCAGCCAAGGGACAGTCACCGGGGAGCTGTTTTTT. Translating it yields CASSQGTVTGELFF. The genes are TRBV3-1 and TRBJ2-2, with TRBD1 as a possible D gene (6 bases). V shed 1 base and J shed 4 bases, with 7 bases lying between them. Germline assignment: CDR1 LGHDT and CDR2 YNNKEL (reference sequence). The CDR3 has 14 amino acids.

On this clonotype itself: The junction and the germline gene differ at one end; a read error may be behind it. The chain joins TRBV13 to TRBJ2-3; a possible D gene is TRBD2 (6 bases). The CDR3 runs to 14 residues. CDR1 and CDR2 from the germline V gene are PRHDT and FYEKMQ (reference sequence). The CDR3 spells CANSWTTRAGTQYF. The CDR3 region has the DNA TGTGCCAACAGCTGGACTACGAGAGCGGGTACGCAGTATTTT.

The chain combines TRBV3-1 with TRBJ1-2; D is undetermined. The CDR3 has 12 residues. V gave up 5 bases and J gave up 4 bases, with 8 bases separating them. CDR1 and CDR2 (germline): LGHDT, YNNKEL (reference sequence). Here the CDR3 DNA reads TGTGCCAGCAGCGACTTTTTCTATGGCTACACCTTC. Translating it yields CASSDFFYGYTF.

The genes are TRBV10-2 and TRBJ1-1; D remains unclear. This CDR3 comprises 10 residues. V lost 7 bases and J 10 bases, leaving 10 bases between the germline ends. CDR1 is WSHSY and CDR2 is SAAADI in the germline V gene. DNA of the CDR3: TGCGCCAGCACCCTAGGCGGAGCTTTCTTT. Translated, it gives CASTLGGAFF.

The V gene is TRBV4-1, the J gene TRBJ2-3; D gene unclear. The DNA end is more similar to TRBJ1-5, so the J call may be wrong. CDR1 and CDR2 from the germline V gene are MGHRA and YSYEKL. This CDR3 has 15 residues. This CDR3 reads CASSPRTERSDTQHF. Written as DNA, the CDR3 is TGCGCCAGCAGCCCTAGGACTGAGCGGTCGGATACGCAGCATTTT.

This clonotype was observed at least ten times. This chain joins TRBV30 and TRBJ1-3, with 7 bases lining up with TRBD1. The junction had 1 base not matched to a gene; V was cut back by 1 base and J by 4 bases. CDR1 GTSNPN and CDR2 SVGIG come from the germline V gene (reference sequence). The CDR3 covers 13 residues. In DNA, the CDR3 is TGTGCCTGGAGTGCGACAGGGGGAAACACCATATATTTT. It codes for CAWSATGGNTIYF.

The V gene is TRBV7-3, the J gene TRBJ2-1; 8 bases agree with TRBD2. The length of the CDR3 is 14 residues. The trim removed 0 bases at V and 7 bases at J, leaving 2 bases unmatched. Germline CDR1 reads SGHTA; CDR2 reads FQGTGA. CDR3 region: CASSLTAGVNEQFF. CDR3 DNA sequence: TGTGCCAGCAGCTTAACAGCGGGAGTGAATGAGCAGTTCTTC.

The CDR3 loop is CASSLASGGVGGAFF. The CDR3 DNA reads TGCGCCAGCAGCTTGGCGTCAGGGGGCGTCGGTGGAGCCTTCTTT. This chain connects TRBV5-1 to TRBJ1-1; 8 bases line up with TRBD1. V lost 0 bases and J lost 14; bases outside the gene matches: 15. CDR3 length: 15 amino acids. Germline CDR1 SGHRS, CDR2 YFSETQ.

On this clonotype: A junction end diverges from the germline sequence, so it may reflect a read error. The J gene is TRBJ2-2, the V gene TRBV12-3 or TRBV12-4; 8 bases agree with TRBD2. CDR3 size: 15 residues. The CDR3 region has the DNA TGTGTCAGCGGCCCGTCTAGCGGGCGTACCGGGGAGCTGTCTTTT. It translates to CVSGPSSGRTGELSF.

This chain links TRBV6-2 or TRBV6-3 with TRBJ1-1; TRBD1 is a possible D gene (5 bases). CDR3 length: 12 amino acids. The V gene lost 4 bases and the J gene lost 8 bases, with 11 bases spanning the gap. The germline gives CDR1 MNHEY, CDR2 SVGEGT. As DNA, the CDR3 is TGTGCCAGCAGTTGGGGCAAGGCGGAAGCTTTCTTT. Translated, it gives CASSWGKAEAFF.

Many counts were recorded for this clonotype. This rearrangement joins TRBV4-3 to TRBJ2-7; possibly TRBD1 or TRBD2 for D (6 bases each). With 0 bases removed from V and 4 bases from J, the gap between germline ends came to 19 bases. Germline V CDR1 and CDR2: LGHNA, YSLEER. The length of the CDR3 is 17 residues. CDR3 nucleotide sequence: TGCGCCAGCAGCCAAGATCTAGGGGGGACAACATCATACGAGCAGTACTTC. This translates into CASSQDLGGTTSYEQYF.

This clonotype came up many times. The chain uses TRBV6-5 and TRBJ2-7; perhaps D is TRBD1 or TRBD2 (7 bases each). Germline CDR1 reads MNHEY; CDR2 reads SVGAGI. With 6 bases removed from V and 6 bases from J, the gap between germline ends came to 15 bases. This CDR3 contains 13 residues. The CDR3 DNA reads TGTGCCAGCAGGCAGGGGGGGGGATTCGAGCAGTACTTC. Translating it yields CASRQGGGFEQYF.

This clonotype was counted many times. The rearrangement links TRBV6-4 to TRBJ2-3; 11 positions match TRBD2. This CDR3 spans 15 amino acids. V was pared by 5 bases and J by 1 base, with 2 bases of the junction left unmatched. Germline assignment: CDR1 MRHNA and CDR2 SNTAGT. The CDR3 reads CASSTGLAGTDTQYF. For the CDR3, the DNA is TGTGCCAGCAGTACGGGACTAGCGGGCACAGATACGCAGTATTTT.

Relative to its sample, this clonotype is medium-sized (0.01 to 0.1%). The rearrangement uses TRBV24-1 and TRBJ2-1; the match to TRBD2 covers 14 bases. CDR1 is KGHDR, CDR2 SFDVKD, per germline. V dropped 7 bases and J dropped 8; count of bases not matched to a gene: 0. CDR3 size: 13 residues. The CDR3 spells CATRTSGRDEQFF. The CDR3 region has the DNA TGTGCCACCAGGACTAGCGGGAGGGATGAGCAGTTCTTC.